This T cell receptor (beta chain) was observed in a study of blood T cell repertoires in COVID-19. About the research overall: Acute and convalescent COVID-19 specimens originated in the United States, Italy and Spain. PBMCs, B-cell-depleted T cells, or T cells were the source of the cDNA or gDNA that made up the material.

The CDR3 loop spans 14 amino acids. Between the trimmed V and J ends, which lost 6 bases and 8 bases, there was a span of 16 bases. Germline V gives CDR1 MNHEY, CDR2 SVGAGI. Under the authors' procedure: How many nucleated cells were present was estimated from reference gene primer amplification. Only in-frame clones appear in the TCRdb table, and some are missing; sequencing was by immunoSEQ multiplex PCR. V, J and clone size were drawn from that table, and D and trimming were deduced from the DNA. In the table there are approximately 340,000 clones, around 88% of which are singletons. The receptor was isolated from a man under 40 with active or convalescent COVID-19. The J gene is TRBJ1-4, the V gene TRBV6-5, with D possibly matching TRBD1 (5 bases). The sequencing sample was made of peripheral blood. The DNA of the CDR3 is TGTGCCAGCAGGGACGGAGGGGTTCAGGAAAAACTGTTTTTT. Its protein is CASRDGGVQEKLFF.